A single sample gave rise to the 17 T cell receptor beta chains below, sequenced in a study of shared clonotypes between healthy human individuals. Using immunoSEQ multiplex PCR, the repertoire was profiled, and TCRdb retains in-frame clones only, with some absent. The profile shows 850,000 to 1,200,000 clones, more than 65% of them singletons. Sequences were obtained from memory CD4+ T cells sorted from blood. Sample subset: CD45RA-negative fraction. All receptors derive from a man between 18 and 29 years old in good health.

The chain links TRBV2 to TRBJ1-2; 7 bases align to TRBD1. Germline trimming cut 10 bases from V and 4 bases from J; bases unmatched to any gene: 12. The CDR3 consists of 14 residues. The germline CDR1 and CDR2 sequences are SNHLY and FYNNEI. The CDR3 DNA follows: TGTGCCATCTATATACAGGGGAATCCCTATGGCTACACCTTC. It codes for CAIYIQGNPYGYTF. Based on the CDR3 plus reference TRBV2 and TRBJ1-2, the full variable domain is EPEVTQTPSHQVTQMGQEVILRCVPISNHLYFYWYRQILGQKVEFLVSFYNNEISEKSEIFDDQFSVERPDGSNFTLKIRSTKLEDSAMYFCAIYIQGNPYGYTFGSGTRLTVV.

About this clone itself: This likely stems from a read error, as it lies one base from a far larger clone. The V call is TRBV5-6, the J call TRBJ1-5; D is uncertain. V was clipped by 4 bases and J by 1 base, with 3 bases between them. The CDR3 covers 12 residues. In germline, CDR1 is SGHDT, CDR2 YYEEEE. As DNA, the CDR3 is TGTGCCAGCAGCCCCAGCAATCAGCCCCAGCATTTT. Encoded protein: CASSPSNQPQHF. Based on the CDR3 plus reference TRBV5-6 and TRBJ1-5, the full variable domain is DAGVTQSPTHLIKTRGQQVTLRCSPKSGHDTVSWYQQALGQGPQFIFQYYEEEERQRGNFPDRFSGHQFPNYSSELNVNALLLGDSALYLCASSPSNQPQHFGDGTRLSIL.

J is TRBJ1-1 and V is TRBV10-1, with D possibly matching TRBD1 (5 bases). Germline CDR1 and CDR2: WNHNN and SYGVQD (reference sequence). The CDR3 loop spans 15 amino acids. Trimming left V 5 bases short and J 2 bases short, with 15 bases between. CDR3 residues: CASSNRQLPNTEAFF. DNA of the CDR3: TGCGCCAGCAGTAACCGACAGCTGCCAAACACTGAAGCTTTCTTT.

The gene calls are TRBV19 and TRBJ2-3; 7 bases map to TRBD1. The CDR3 extends over 14 amino acids. Germline CDR1 LNHDA, CDR2 SQIVND (reference sequence). J gave up 6 bases and V 3 bases, and 6 bases lay outside the gene matches. CDR3 DNA: TGTGCCAGTAGTATTCGACAGGGTAGTGATACGCAGTATTTT. Its translation: CASSIRQGSDTQYF.

This clone was seen a handful of times. Other DNA sequences in this sample translate to the same CDR3. The chain links TRBV30 to TRBJ1-5, with TRBD1 matching over 9 bases. The germline gives CDR1 GTSNPN, CDR2 SVGIG (reference sequence). There are 14 residues in the CDR3. V lost 1 base and J lost 4; bases outside the gene matches: 2. The CDR3 DNA reads as TGTGCCTGGAGTGGGGGACAGGGAAATCAGCCCCAGCATTTT. It is translated as CAWSGGQGNQPQHF.

V gene TRBV20-1 combines with J gene TRBJ2-3, with D uncertain. The V gene lost 5 bases and the J gene lost 8 bases, with 11 bases spanning the gap. This CDR3 contains 11 residues. CDR1 and CDR2 from the germline V gene are DFQATT and SNEGSKA (reference sequence). The CDR3 nucleotides read TGCAGTGCTCAAGACTCCTCTACGCAGTATTTT. Residues: CSAQDSSTQYF.

The V call is TRBV2, the J call TRBJ1-1; 10 nucleotides align to TRBD1. This CDR3 has 15 residues. Germline V gene sequence: CDR1 SNHLY, CDR2 FYNNEI. Germline trimming cut 4 bases from V and 4 bases from J; bases unmatched to any gene: 6. This CDR3 reads CASSADRGLSTEAFF. Written as DNA, the CDR3 is TGTGCCAGCAGTGCCGACAGGGGGCTTAGCACTGAAGCTTTCTTT.

The table lists this clone with a count of one. V gene TRBV6-6 combines with J gene TRBJ1-5, with unresolved D. Trimming took off 7 bases at V and 1 base at J, with 14 bases between the two ends. The CDR3 has 15 residues. Germline V gives CDR1 MNHNY, CDR2 SVGAGI (reference sequence). CDR3 region: CASTNHESSNQPQHF. The CDR3 nucleotides read TGTGCCAGCACCAATCATGAATCGAGCAATCAGCCCCAGCATTTT.

At least ten counts were recorded for this clone. The chain employs TRBV25-1 and TRBJ1-1; 7 positions match TRBD1. Looked up from germline, CDR1 is MGHDK and CDR2 is SYGVNS. The CDR3 is 14 residues long. The junction had 11 bases not matched to a gene; V was cut back by 6 bases and J by 7 bases. The CDR3 protein is CASRPTGLSVEAFF. The DNA for the CDR3 is TGTGCCAGCAGACCGACAGGGCTGAGCGTTGAAGCTTTCTTT.

The CDR3 sequence is CASTSSGMTKTQYF. The CDR3 DNA reads TGTGCCAGCACCTCGTCAGGGATGACAAAGACCCAGTACTTC. The rearrangement links TRBV2 to TRBJ2-5, with D possibly matching TRBD1 (5 bases). Germline CDR1 SNHLY, CDR2 FYNNEI. The CDR3 runs 14 residues. The V gene lost 7 bases and the J gene lost 6 bases, with 18 bases spanning the gap.

The chain employs TRBV5-1 and TRBJ2-6, with D unclear. Germline CDR1 and CDR2: SGHRS and YFSETQ. The CDR3 has 15 amino acids. V shed 0 bases and J shed 4 bases, with 8 bases lying between them. This chain's CDR3 is CASSLDASGANVLTF. DNA of the CDR3: TGCGCCAGCAGCTTGGATGCCTCCGGGGCCAACGTCCTGACTTTC.

This clone has ten or more counts. The chain joins TRBV5-6 to TRBJ2-5; 8 nucleotides align to TRBD2. V dropped 4 bases and J dropped 5; count of bases not matched to a gene: 16. There are 17 residues in the CDR3. Germline V gives CDR1 SGHDT, CDR2 YYEEEE. The CDR3 spells CASSPPPGGDRRETQYF. The CDR3 DNA reads as TGTGCCAGCAGCCCTCCTCCGGGGGGGGATAGGAGGGAGACCCAGTACTTC.

The rearrangement joins TRBV10-3 to TRBJ2-2; D may match TRBD1 or TRBD2 (5 bases each). Germline V gene data show CDR1 as ENHRY and CDR2 as SYGVKD. This CDR3 has 14 amino acids. V shed 11 bases and J shed 1 base, with 14 bases lying between them. In DNA, the CDR3 is TGTGCCGTCGGGGACCGACAGAACACCGGGGAGCTGTTTTTT. It codes for CAVGDRQNTGELFF.

This clone appeared a single time. This rearrangement joins TRBV7-9 to TRBJ2-3; D uncertain. The CDR3 is made up of 13 amino acids. The germline gives CDR1 SEHNR, CDR2 FQNEAQ (reference sequence). V lost 2 bases, J lost 6 bases, and 9 bases lay in between. CDR3 DNA: TGTGCCAGCAGCTTACTAGTGTCGGATACGCAGTATTTT. Encoded protein: CASSLLVSDTQYF. Filled out from reference TRBV7-9 and TRBJ2-3, the complete variable domain reads DTGVSQNPRHKITKRGQNVTFRCDPISEHNRLYWYRQTLGQGPEFLTYFQNEAQLEKSRLLSDRFSAERPKGSFSTLEIQRTEQGDSAMYLCASSLLVSDTQYFGPGTRLTVL.

This chain uses TRBV7-8 with TRBJ1-5, with D possibly matching TRBD1 (6 bases). The CDR3 has 16 amino acids. Germline-derived CDR1 and CDR2 are SGHVS and FQNEAQ. Trimming shortened V by 4 bases and J by 9 bases, and 22 bases separated the two germline ends. This chain's CDR3 is CASSSPAGADSVPQHF. For the CDR3, the DNA is TGTGCCAGCAGCTCCCCCGCAGGGGCCGACTCGGTGCCCCAGCATTTT. The whole variable domain, filled in from reference TRBV7-8 and TRBJ1-5, reads GAGVSQSPRYKVAKRGQDVALRCDPISGHVSLFWYQQALGQGPEFLTYFQNEAQLDKSGLPSDRFFAERPEGSVSTLKIQRTQQEDSAVYLCASSSPAGADSVPQHFGDGTRLSIL.

The V and J genes are TRBV2 and TRBJ1-5; 7 bases match TRBD1. The CDR3 runs to 14 residues. In germline, CDR1 is SNHLY, CDR2 FYNNEI. Germline trimming cut 4 bases from V and 4 bases from J; bases unmatched to any gene: 4. In DNA, the CDR3 is TGTGCCAGCAGTGGACAGGGACAAAATCAGCCCCAGCATTTT. This sequence encodes CASSGQGQNQPQHF.

V is TRBV5-1 and J is TRBJ2-3, with D maybe TRBD2 (6 bases). The V gene lost 2 bases and the J gene lost 6 bases, with 16 bases spanning the gap. This CDR3 region has 15 residues. Germline V gene lookup returns CDR1 SGHRS and CDR2 YFSETQ. The CDR3 reads CASSLAGTLTDTQYF. The CDR3 bases are TGCGCCAGCAGCTTAGCCGGGACTTTAACCGATACGCAGTATTTT.